This TCR beta chain was retrieved from a study of T-cell reconstitution after alpha-beta-depleted transplantation in children. Regarding the study as a whole: Some patients owed their high day-60 TCRbeta diversity to surviving recipient T cells and thymic progenitors. At one year after transplant, newly produced T cells mostly accounted for T-cell counts and diversity.

CDR1 and CDR2 from the germline V gene are LGHNA and YNFKEQ. CDR3 length: 14 residues. V shed 3 bases and J shed 3 bases, with 10 bases lying between them. Preparing the TCRbeta library involved the use of unique molecular identifiers. TCRdb called the PCR reads again in MiXCR, with one record for every CDR3 protein. The table has about 980,000 distinct CDR3 sequences, about 29% seen once. Details on this clonotype: The antigen remains undetermined.

This TCR derives from a boy younger than two who had a stem cell transplant for SCID, so the T cells may come from the graft donor. The material was PBMCs, mostly from graft donor cells, obtained 360 days after TCRalphabeta/CD19-depleted stem cell transplant. This chain joins TRBV4-2 and TRBJ2-3; D gene unclear. The DNA of the CDR3 is TGTGCCAGCAGCCACCAGGTGCTGACAGATACGCAGTATTTT. Amino acid sequence: CASSHQVLTDTQYF.